This paragraph reports one T cell receptor (beta chain). The antigen remains unidentified. Germline values: CDR1 SGHRS, CDR2 YFSETQ. The CDR3 loop spans 20 amino acids. V lost 0 bases and J lost 8; bases outside the gene matches: 15. The data belong to a study of shared clonotypes between healthy human individuals. Generated by immunoSEQ multiplex PCR, the TCRdb table keeps only in-frame clones and is missing some. The sample lists millions of clones, just over 90% occurring once. Study outcomes and limitations: Between a few donors, naive CD4 clonotypes were shared at a level of about 5.3%.

CD45RA-negative memory and CD45RA+ naive subsets were split from the CD4+ cells. Sequencing was done on a sample of naive CD4+ T cells from PBMCs. The subset is: CD45RA+ positively selected. This chain connects TRBV5-1 to TRBJ2-1; TRBD2 matches 15 bases. The clonotype was recovered from a man between 18 and 29 years old in good health. Some clones in this sample may be carry-over from other donors' samples. The CDR3 DNA follows: TGCGCCAGCAGCTTGGCCTGGACCGGGACTAGCGGGAGGAATCGCCATGAGCAGTTCTTC. This gives the protein CASSLAWTGTSGRNRHEQFF.